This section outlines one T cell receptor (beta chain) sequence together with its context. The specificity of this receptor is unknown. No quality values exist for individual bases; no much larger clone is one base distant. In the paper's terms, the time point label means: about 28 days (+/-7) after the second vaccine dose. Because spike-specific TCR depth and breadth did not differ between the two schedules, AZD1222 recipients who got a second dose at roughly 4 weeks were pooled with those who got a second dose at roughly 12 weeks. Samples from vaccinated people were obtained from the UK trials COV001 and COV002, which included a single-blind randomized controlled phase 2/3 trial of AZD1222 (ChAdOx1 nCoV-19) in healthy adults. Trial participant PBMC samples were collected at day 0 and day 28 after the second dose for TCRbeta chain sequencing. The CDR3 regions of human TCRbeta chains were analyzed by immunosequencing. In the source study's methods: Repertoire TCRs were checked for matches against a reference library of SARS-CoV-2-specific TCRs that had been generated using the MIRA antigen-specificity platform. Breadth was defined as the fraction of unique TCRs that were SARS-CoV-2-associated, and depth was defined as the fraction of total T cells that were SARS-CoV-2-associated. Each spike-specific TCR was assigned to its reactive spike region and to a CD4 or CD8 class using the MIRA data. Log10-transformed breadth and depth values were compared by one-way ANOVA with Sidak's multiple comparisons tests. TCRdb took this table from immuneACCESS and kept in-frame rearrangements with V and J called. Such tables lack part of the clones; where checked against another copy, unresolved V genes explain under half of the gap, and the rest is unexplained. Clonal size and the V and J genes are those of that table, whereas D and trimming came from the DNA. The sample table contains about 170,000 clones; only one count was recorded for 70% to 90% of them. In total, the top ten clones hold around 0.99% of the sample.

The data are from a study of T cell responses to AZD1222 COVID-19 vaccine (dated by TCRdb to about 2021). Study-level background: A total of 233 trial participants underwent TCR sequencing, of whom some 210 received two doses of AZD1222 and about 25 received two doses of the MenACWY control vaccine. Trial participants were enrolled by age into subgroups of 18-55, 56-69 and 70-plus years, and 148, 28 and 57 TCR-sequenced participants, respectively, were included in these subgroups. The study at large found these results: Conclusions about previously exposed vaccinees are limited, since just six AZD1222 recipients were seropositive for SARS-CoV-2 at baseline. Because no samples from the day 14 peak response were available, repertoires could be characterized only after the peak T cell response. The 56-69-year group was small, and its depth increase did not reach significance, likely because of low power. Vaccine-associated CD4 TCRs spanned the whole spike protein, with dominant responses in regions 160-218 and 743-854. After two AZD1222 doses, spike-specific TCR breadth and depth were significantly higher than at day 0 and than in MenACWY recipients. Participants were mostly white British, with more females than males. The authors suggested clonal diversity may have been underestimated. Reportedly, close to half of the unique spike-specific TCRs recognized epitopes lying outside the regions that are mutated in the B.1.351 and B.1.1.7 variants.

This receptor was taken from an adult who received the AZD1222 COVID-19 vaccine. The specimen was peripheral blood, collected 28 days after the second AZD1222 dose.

Here the CDR3 is given as CASNQGSRAEAFF. The sequence in DNA is TGTGCCAGTAACCAGGGTTCCAGGGCTGAAGCTTTCTTT. Recombination joined TRBV19 with TRBJ1-1; matching of 5 bases hints at TRBD1 as the D gene. CDR1 and CDR2, per the germline V gene (reference sequence), are LNHDA and SQIVND. The cysteine opens and the phenylalanine closes a CDR3 of 13 amino acids. Solely the CDR3 DNA is kept, with 39 bases framed from the first base. V is shortened by 7 bases, J by 6 bases, and the region joining them spans 15 bases.